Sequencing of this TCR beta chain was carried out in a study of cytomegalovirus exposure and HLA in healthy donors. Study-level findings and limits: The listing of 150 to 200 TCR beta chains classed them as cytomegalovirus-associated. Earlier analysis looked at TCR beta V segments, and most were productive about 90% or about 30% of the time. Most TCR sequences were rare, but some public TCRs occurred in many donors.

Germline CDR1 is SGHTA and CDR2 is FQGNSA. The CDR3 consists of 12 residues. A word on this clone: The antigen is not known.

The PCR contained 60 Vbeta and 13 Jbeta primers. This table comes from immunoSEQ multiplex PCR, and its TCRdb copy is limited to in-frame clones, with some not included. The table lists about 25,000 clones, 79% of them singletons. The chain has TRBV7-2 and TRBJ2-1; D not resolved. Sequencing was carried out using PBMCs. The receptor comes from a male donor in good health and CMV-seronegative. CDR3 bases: TGTGAGGAGCCAGCAACCTACAATGAGCAGTTCTTC. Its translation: CEEPATYNEQFF.